These T cell receptor beta chains were read from a single sample in a study of blood T cell repertoires in COVID-19. Produced via immunoSEQ multiplex PCR; TCRdb's table is partial and in-frame only. The table has roughly 200,000 clones, 75% to 95% seen once; the top ten hold approximately 0.56%. Sequences were obtained from peripheral blood. Receptors originate from a man in his forties or fifties with acute or convalescent COVID-19. CDR3s include the opening cysteine and the closing phenylalanine or tryptophan. Fields, in order: J gene, V gene, CDR3 protein.

j_call: TRBJ2-3
v_call: TRBV11-1
cdr3_aa: CASSPFRKTDTQYF

j_call: TRBJ2-5
v_call: TRBV15
cdr3_aa: CATSRPLAGESGAQYF

j_call: TRBJ1-2
v_call: TRBV15
cdr3_aa: CATSRPQRQGRHGYTF

j_call: TRBJ2-2
v_call: TRBV18
cdr3_aa: CASSPSTLSTGELFF

j_call: TRBJ2-2
v_call: TRBV19
cdr3_aa: CASRASGTGELFF

j_call: TRBJ1-3
v_call: TRBV28
cdr3_aa: CASSRPWTGGATSGNTIYF

j_call: TRBJ2-2
v_call: TRBV28
cdr3_aa: CASRRGTNTGELFF

j_call: TRBJ2-1
v_call: TRBV30
cdr3_aa: CAWSIGGVNNEQFF

j_call: TRBJ2-1
v_call: TRBV4-1
cdr3_aa: CASSQDRTSASSYNEQFF

j_call: TRBJ2-1
v_call: TRBV9
cdr3_aa: CASSAPGQRSYNEQFF

j_call: TRBJ2-3
v_call: TRBV5-4
cdr3_aa: CASSPGWGADTQYF

j_call: TRBJ2-1
v_call: TRBV3-1/TRBV3-2
cdr3_aa: CASSQAGGPNEQFF

j_call: TRBJ1-3
v_call: TRBV7-6
cdr3_aa: CASSFPGQGGNTIYF

j_call: TRBJ2-5
v_call: TRBV30
cdr3_aa: CAWRAPPDRQETQYF

j_call: TRBJ2-3
v_call: TRBV28
cdr3_aa: CASSIRTGTDTQYF

j_call: TRBJ1-4
v_call: TRBV2
cdr3_aa: CASSQGQGTTNEKLFF

j_call: TRBJ1-5
v_call: TRBV7-3
cdr3_aa: CASSFDGYERQPQHF

j_call: TRBJ2-7
v_call: TRBV5-1
cdr3_aa: CASSLEGTGYDEQYF

j_call: TRBJ1-3
v_call: TRBV18
cdr3_aa: CASSPSFGSGNTIYF

j_call: TRBJ1-5
v_call: TRBV28
cdr3_aa: CASSKGNQPQHF

j_call: TRBJ2-7
v_call: TRBV10-1
cdr3_aa: CASSFQGTYEQYF

j_call: TRBJ1-1
v_call: TRBV19
cdr3_aa: CASSLNRQEEAFF